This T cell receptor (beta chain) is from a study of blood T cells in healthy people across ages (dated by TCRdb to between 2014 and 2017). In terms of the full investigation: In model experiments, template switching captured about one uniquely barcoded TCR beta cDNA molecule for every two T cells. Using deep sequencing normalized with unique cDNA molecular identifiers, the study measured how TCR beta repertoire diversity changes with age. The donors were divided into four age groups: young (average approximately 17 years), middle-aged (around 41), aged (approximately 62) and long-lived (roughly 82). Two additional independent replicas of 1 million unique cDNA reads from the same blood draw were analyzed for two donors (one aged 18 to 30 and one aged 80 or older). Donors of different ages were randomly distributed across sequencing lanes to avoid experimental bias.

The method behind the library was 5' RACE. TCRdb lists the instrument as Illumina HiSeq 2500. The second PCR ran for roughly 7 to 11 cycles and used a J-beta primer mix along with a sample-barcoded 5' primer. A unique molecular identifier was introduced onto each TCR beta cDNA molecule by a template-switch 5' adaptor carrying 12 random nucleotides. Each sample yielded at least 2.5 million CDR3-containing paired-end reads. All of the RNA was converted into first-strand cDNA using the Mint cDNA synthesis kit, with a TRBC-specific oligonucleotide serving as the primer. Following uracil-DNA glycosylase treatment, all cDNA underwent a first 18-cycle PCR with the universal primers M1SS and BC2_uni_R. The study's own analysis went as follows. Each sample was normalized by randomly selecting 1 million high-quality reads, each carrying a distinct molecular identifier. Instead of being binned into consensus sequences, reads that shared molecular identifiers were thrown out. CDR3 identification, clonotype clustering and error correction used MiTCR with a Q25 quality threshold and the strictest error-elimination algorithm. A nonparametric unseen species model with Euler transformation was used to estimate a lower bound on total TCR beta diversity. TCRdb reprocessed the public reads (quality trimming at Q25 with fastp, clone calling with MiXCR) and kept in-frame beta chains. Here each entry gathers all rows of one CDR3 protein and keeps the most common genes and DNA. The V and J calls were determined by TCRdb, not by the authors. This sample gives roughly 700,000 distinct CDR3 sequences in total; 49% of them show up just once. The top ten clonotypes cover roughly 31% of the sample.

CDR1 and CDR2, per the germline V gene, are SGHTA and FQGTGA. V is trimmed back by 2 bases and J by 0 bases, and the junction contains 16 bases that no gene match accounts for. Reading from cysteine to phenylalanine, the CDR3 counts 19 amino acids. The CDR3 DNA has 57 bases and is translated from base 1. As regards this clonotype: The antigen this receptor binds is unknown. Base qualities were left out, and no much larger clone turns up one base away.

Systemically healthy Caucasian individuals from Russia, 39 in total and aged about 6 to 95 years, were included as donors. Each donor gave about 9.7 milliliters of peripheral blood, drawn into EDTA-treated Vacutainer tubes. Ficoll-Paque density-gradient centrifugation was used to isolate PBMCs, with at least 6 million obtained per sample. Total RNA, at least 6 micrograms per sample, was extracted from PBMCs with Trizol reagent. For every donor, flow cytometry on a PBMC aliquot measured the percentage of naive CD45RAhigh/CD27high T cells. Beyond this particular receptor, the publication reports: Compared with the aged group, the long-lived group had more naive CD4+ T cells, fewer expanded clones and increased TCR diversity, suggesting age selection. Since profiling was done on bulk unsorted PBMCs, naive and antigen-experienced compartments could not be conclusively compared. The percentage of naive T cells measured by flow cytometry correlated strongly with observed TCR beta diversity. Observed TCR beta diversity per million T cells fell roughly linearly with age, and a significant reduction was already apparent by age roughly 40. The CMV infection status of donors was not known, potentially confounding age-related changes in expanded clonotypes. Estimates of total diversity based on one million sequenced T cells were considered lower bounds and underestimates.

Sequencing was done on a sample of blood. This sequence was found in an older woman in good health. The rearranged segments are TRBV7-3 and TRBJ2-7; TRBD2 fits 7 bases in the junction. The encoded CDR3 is CASSLPAHNSGWSSYEQYF. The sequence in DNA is TGTGCCAGCAGCTTACCCGCGCACAATAGCGGGTGGAGCTCCTACGAGCAGTACTTC.